Listed here are 22 T cell receptor beta chains from one sample, sequenced in a study of shared clonotypes between healthy human individuals. Data came from immunoSEQ multiplex PCR; TCRdb stores just in-frame clones and leaves some out. This sample has roughly 1,600,000 clones, with less than 99% found just once. The sample consisted of naive CD4+ T cells sorted from blood. Subset: CD45RA+ positively selected. These receptors originate from a man younger than 45 in good health.

The gene calls are TRBV7-2 and TRBJ2-7; D is possibly TRBD1 or TRBD2 (5 bases each). Trimming removed 6 bases from V and 4 bases from J, with 16 bases in between. CDR1 is SGHTA, CDR2 FQGNSA, per germline. The CDR3 is 14 residues long. CDR3 sequence reads: CASSPTRGAYEQYF. Here the CDR3 DNA reads TGTGCCAGCAGTCCCACCCGGGGCGCGTACGAGCAGTACTTC.

The CDR3 region is CASSVSGAYEQYF. The DNA for the CDR3 is TGTGCCAGCTCAGTTTCGGGAGCCTACGAGCAGTACTTC. The chain links TRBV18 to TRBJ2-7; possible D gene TRBD2, 6 bases. Germline CDR1 reads KGHSH; CDR2 reads LQKENI. CDR3 size: 13 residues. Trimming took off 5 bases at V and 2 bases at J, with 10 bases between the two ends.

The V and J genes are TRBV27 and TRBJ2-1; 9 bases align to TRBD1. The germline V gene has CDR1 MNHEY and CDR2 SMNVEV (reference sequence). CDR3 size: 15 residues. V was pared by 5 bases and J by 8 bases, with 10 bases of the junction left unmatched. The CDR3 here is CASSLGQGLSYEQFF. CDR3 nucleotide sequence: TGTGCCAGCAGTCTGGGACAGGGACTTTCATATGAGCAGTTCTTC.

This CDR3 is CASFGTIYF. CDR3 DNA: TGTGCCAGCTTTGGGACCATATATTTT. The chain links TRBV6-6 to TRBJ1-3, with unresolved D. The V end lost 8 bases, the J end lost 10 bases, and 6 bases lay between the germline ends. Germline assignment: CDR1 MNHNY and CDR2 SVGAGI (reference sequence). The CDR3 spans 9 residues.

This chain uses TRBV18 with TRBJ2-7; TRBD2 matches 7 bases. This CDR3 spans 13 amino acids. Germline V lookup: CDR1 KGHSH, CDR2 LQKENI. The V gene end was trimmed by 2 bases and the J gene end by 6 bases; junction bases not matched to a gene: 4. CDR3 amino acids: CASSPGTIREQYF. CDR3 bases: TGTGCCAGCTCACCAGGGACTATCCGCGAGCAGTACTTC.

This sequence joins TRBV27 and TRBJ1-5; maybe TRBD1 (6 bases). The CDR3 length is 14 residues. Germline CDR1 is MNHEY and CDR2 is SMNVEV (reference sequence). Trimming shortened V by 6 bases and J by 7 bases, and 16 bases separated the two germline ends. The CDR3 is CASSQLGAKQPQHF. In DNA form, the CDR3 reads TGTGCCAGCAGCCAGCTGGGGGCAAAACAGCCCCAGCATTTT.

The V call is TRBV27, the J call TRBJ2-7; no clear D. The CDR3 spans 13 residues. V dropped 0 bases and J dropped 6 bases, with 9 bases sitting between them. The germline V gene encodes CDR1 MNHEY and CDR2 SMNVEV (reference sequence). CDR3 protein: CASSLSSEFEQYF. The CDR3 DNA follows: TGTGCCAGCAGTTTATCGTCTGAGTTCGAGCAGTACTTC.

This chain links TRBV18 with TRBJ2-7; D tentatively fits TRBD1 or TRBD2 (6 bases each). V lost 3 bases to trimming and J lost 3 bases, with 15 bases between them. Germline values: CDR1 KGHSH, CDR2 LQKENI. The CDR3 loop spans 15 amino acids. CDR3 region: CASSPRGRGIYEQYF. The CDR3 bases are TGTGCCAGCTCACCCAGGGGCCGCGGGATCTACGAGCAGTACTTC. Drawing the rest from reference TRBV18 and TRBJ2-7, the complete variable domain is NAGVMQNPRHLVRRRGQEARLRCSPMKGHSHVYWYRQLPEEGLKFMVYLQKENIIDESGMPKERFSAEFPKEGPSILRIQQVVRGDSAAYFCASSPRGRGIYEQYFGPGTRLTVT.

This clone has a single count. The chain joins TRBV5-4 to TRBJ1-2; 7 positions agree with TRBD1. Germline assignment: CDR1 SGHNT and CDR2 YYREEE (reference sequence). The ends lost 1 base at V and 5 bases at J; junction bases unmatched: 8. This CDR3 spans 15 amino acids. The CDR3 region is CASSLNPQGGYGYTF. In DNA form, the CDR3 reads TGTGCCAGCAGCTTGAATCCTCAGGGGGGGTATGGCTACACCTTC.

This chain joins TRBV7-2 and TRBJ2-1; D gene unclear. From germline, CDR1 is SGHTA and CDR2 FQGNSA. Trimming took off 1 base at V and 7 bases at J, with 17 bases between the two ends. This CDR3 has 16 residues. The CDR3 nucleotides read TGTGCCAGCAGCTTAGACGGCTGGCTTTCAGGTAATGAGCAGTTCTTC. Protein sequence: CASSLDGWLSGNEQFF.

The rearrangement uses TRBV11-2 and TRBJ2-3, with D perhaps assigned TRBD1 or TRBD2 (6 bases each). CDR1 is SGHAT and CDR2 is FQNNGV in the germline V gene. The length of the CDR3 is 16 residues. With 1 base removed from V and 2 bases from J, the gap between germline ends came to 13 bases. The CDR3 region is CASSLGGARNTDTQYF. The DNA of the CDR3 is TGTGCCAGCAGCTTAGGGGGGGCTAGAAACACAGATACGCAGTATTTT.

The chain is built from TRBV4-1 and TRBJ2-3; TRBD2 matches 9 bases. CDR1 MGHRA and CDR2 YSYEKL come from the germline V gene. V trimming: 2 bases; J trimming: 2 bases; junction bases outside the gene matches: 14. CDR3 length: 19 amino acids. The CDR3 here is CASSQLLAGLALNTDTQYF. In DNA, the CDR3 is TGCGCCAGCAGCCAACTCTTAGCGGGACTAGCCCTCAACACAGATACGCAGTATTTT.

The chain employs TRBV6-4 and TRBJ1-5, with a weak D call TRBD1 (6 bases). Trimming pared 2 bases from V and 2 bases from J, leaving 19 bases between. This CDR3 comprises 18 residues. CDR1 MRHNA and CDR2 SNTAGT come from the germline V gene. CDR3 nucleotides: TGTGCCAGCAGTGACCGCCTATATGGACAGTTTTGCAATCAGCCCCAGCATTTT. Residues: CASSDRLYGQFCNQPQHF.

The rearrangement uses TRBV15 and TRBJ1-4, with TRBD1 identical over 7 bases. V lost 3 bases to trimming and J lost 4 bases; unmatched junction nucleotides: 11. Germline V gene lookup returns CDR1 LNHNV and CDR2 YYDKDF (reference sequence). This CDR3 has 17 residues. CDR3 coding DNA: TGTGCCACCAGCAGGATACCGGGACAGCAGCGTAATGAAAAACTGTTTTTT. It encodes CATSRIPGQQRNEKLFF.

The chain couples TRBV7-2 to TRBJ2-7, with D perhaps matching TRBD1 (6 bases). CDR3 size: 14 residues. Trimming took off 5 bases at V and 3 bases at J, with 14 bases between the two ends. The germline gives CDR1 SGHTA, CDR2 FQGNSA. CDR3 nucleotides: TGTGCCAGCAGCCATACTCGAGGGGGCTACGAGCAGTACTTC. It codes for CASSHTRGGYEQYF.

The V call is TRBV5-1, the J call TRBJ2-7; D perhaps matches TRBD2 (5 bases). CDR1 is SGHRS and CDR2 is YFSETQ in the germline V gene. The CDR3 spans 15 residues. The ends were cut back, 0 bases at V and 2 bases at J, with 12 bases in the middle. DNA of the CDR3: TGCGCCAGCAGCTTGGCTGTCGGGATAACCTACGAGCAGTACTTC. Protein product: CASSLAVGITYEQYF.

A word on this clone: Other DNA variants within this sample encode the same CDR3. V gene TRBV29-1 combines with J gene TRBJ2-1, with D possibly matching TRBD1 (5 bases). V was pared by 4 bases and J by 4 bases, with 8 bases between. The CDR3 is 12 amino acids. Germline lookup yields CDR1 SQVTM and CDR2 ANQGSEA. CDR3 DNA sequence: TGCAGCGTTGTCCAGGGTTACAATGAGCAGTTCTTC. As protein: CSVVQGYNEQFF.

The genes are TRBV7-2 and TRBJ2-3; D tentatively fits TRBD1 or TRBD2 (5 bases each). Germline lookup yields CDR1 SGHTA and CDR2 FQGNSA. The CDR3 runs to 18 residues. Trimming pared 5 bases from V and 5 bases from J, leaving 26 bases between. This CDR3 reads CASSQTRIRVQGEDTQYF. Here the CDR3 DNA reads TGTGCCAGCAGCCAGACGCGTATTAGGGTTCAGGGAGAAGATACGCAGTATTTT.

The chain combines TRBV15 with TRBJ1-1; D uncertain. Looked up from germline, CDR1 is LNHNV and CDR2 is YYDKDF (reference sequence). Trimming took off 1 base at V and 4 bases at J, with 10 bases between the two ends. The CDR3 sequence is 14 residues long. This CDR3 is CATSRGGIGTEAFF. The DNA of the CDR3 is TGTGCCACCAGCAGAGGAGGGATAGGCACTGAAGCTTTCTTT.

The chain couples TRBV18 to TRBJ2-7, with TRBD1 as a possible D gene (6 bases). Looked up from germline, CDR1 is KGHSH and CDR2 is LQKENI. The CDR3 covers 14 residues. With 6 bases removed from V and 5 bases from J, the gap between germline ends came to 17 bases. In DNA, the CDR3 is TGTGCCAGCTCCTTGTCGACAGGATCGGACGAGCAGTACTTC. Translation: CASSLSTGSDEQYF.

This clone was recorded only once. The rearrangement links TRBV25-1 to TRBJ2-7, with unresolved D. V shed 6 bases and J shed 3 bases, with 6 bases lying between them. Germline assignment: CDR1 MGHDK and CDR2 SYGVNS. The CDR3 spans 11 residues. CDR3 loop: CASRVHYEQYF. For the CDR3, the DNA is TGTGCCAGCAGGGTTCACTACGAGCAGTACTTC.

Of note for this clone: Other DNA sequences in this sample translate to the same CDR3. The V and J genes are TRBV5-4 and TRBJ1-1; 8 nucleotides align to TRBD1. V shed 5 bases, J shed 1 base, and the junction held 1 base outside the gene matches. Germline values: CDR1 SGHNT, CDR2 YYREEE (reference sequence). The CDR3 spans 13 residues. CDR3 residues: CASRDRGNTEAFF. CDR3 DNA sequence: TGTGCCAGCAGAGACAGGGGGAACACTGAAGCTTTCTTT.